These 8 T cell receptor beta chains were all obtained from the same sample, sequenced in a study of blood T cell repertoires in COVID-19 (TCRdb year 2020). Library preparation used the immunoSEQ multiplex PCR assay. TCRdb's version of the immuneACCESS table is confined to in-frame rearrangements and falls short of the full clone set. An unresolved V gene accounts for under half of the shortfall where checked; the remainder is of unknown origin. In all, the sample holds some 160,000 clones, and approximately 80% of those were seen once. The top ten constitute around 14% of the sample. The sample consisted of peripheral blood. The receptor set was obtained from a woman of 80 years or more with acute or convalescent COVID-19.

J is TRBJ1-2 and V is TRBV27; possibly TRBD1 for D (5 bases). Between the trimmed V and J ends, which lost 8 bases and 2 bases, there was a span of 15 bases. Per germline, CDR1 MNHEY and CDR2 SMNVEV (reference sequence). The CDR3 extends over 14 amino acids. The CDR3, as DNA: TGTGCCAGCGCTAACAGGCGCTCAAACTATGGCTACACCTTC. Protein: CASANRRSNYGYTF.

This chain links TRBV19 with TRBJ1-5, with 9 bases that match TRBD1. Germline CDR1 reads LNHDA; CDR2 reads SQIVND (reference sequence). The CDR3 is 16 amino acids. V trimming: 1 base; J trimming: 5 bases; junction bases outside the gene matches: 6. Here the CDR3 reads CASSIGGTGSYQPQHF. Written as DNA, the CDR3 is TGTGCCAGTAGTATAGGCGGGACAGGGTCTTATCAGCCCCAGCATTTT.

This chain links TRBV3-1 (or the pseudogene TRBV3-2) with TRBJ2-5; 8 bases align to TRBD2. Per germline, CDR1 LGHDT and CDR2 YNNKEL (reference sequence). V was pared by 5 bases and J by 3 bases, with 5 bases of the junction left unmatched. The CDR3 length is 14 residues. In nucleotides, the CDR3 is TGTGCCAGCAGCTCTAGGACTAGCAAAGAGACCCAGTACTTC. This sequence encodes CASSSRTSKETQYF.

The chain recombines TRBV9 with TRBJ2-1, with 10 positions matching TRBD2. From germline, CDR1 is SGDLS and CDR2 YYNGEE. V lost 0 bases, J lost 4 bases, and 10 bases stayed unmatched. The CDR3 extends over 18 amino acids. In DNA, the CDR3 is TGTGCCAGCAGCGTAGGTGGGACTAGCGACAGATCTTACAATGAGCAGTTCTTC. This sequence encodes CASSVGGTSDRSYNEQFF.

This clone was observed once. The chain employs TRBV24-1 and TRBJ2-2; tentatively, D is TRBD1 (6 bases). The germline CDR1 and CDR2 sequences are KGHDR and SFDVKD. The CDR3 has 14 amino acids. V lost 5 bases, J lost 4 bases, and 10 bases lay in between. The CDR3 region has the DNA TGTGCCACCAGTGGCTTGGGGGCCACCGGGGAGCTGTTTTTT. Translated, it gives CATSGLGATGELFF.

The rearrangement uses TRBV11-2 and TRBJ2-2; 8 bases fit TRBD2. Germline CDR1 reads SGHAT; CDR2 reads FQNNGV. V was pared by 6 bases and J by 2 bases, with 8 bases of the junction left unmatched. This CDR3 is 16 amino acids long. DNA of the CDR3: TGTGCCAGCAGGGATATAGCGGGGTATAACACCGGGGAGCTGTTTTTT. Translation: CASRDIAGYNTGELFF.

The chain couples TRBV24-1 to TRBJ2-1; 12 nucleotides match TRBD2. The CDR3 runs 16 residues. Germline V gene data show CDR1 as KGHDR and CDR2 as SFDVKD. V lost 7 bases to trimming and J lost 8 bases; unmatched junction nucleotides: 11. CDR3 loop: CATRTSGRGGDDEQFF. CDR3 DNA sequence: TGTGCCACCAGGACTAGCGGGAGAGGAGGGGATGATGAGCAGTTCTTC.

This chain uses TRBV2 with TRBJ2-1; 13 positions agree with TRBD2. This CDR3 is 15 amino acids long. Germline V gene lookup returns CDR1 SNHLY and CDR2 FYNNEI. With 6 bases clipped from V and 7 bases from J, the junction kept 6 bases outside the gene matches. The CDR3 nucleotides read TGTGCCAGCAGGGGAACTAGCGGGGGGGCAAATGAGCAGTTCTTC. Amino acid sequence: CASRGTSGGANEQFF. Full variable domain (rest looked up from reference TRBV2 and TRBJ2-1): EPEVTQTPSHQVTQMGQEVILRCVPISNHLYFYWYRQILGQKVEFLVSFYNNEISEKSEIFDDQFSVERPDGSNFTLKIRSTKLEDSAMYFCASRGTSGGANEQFFGPGTRLTVL.